Below, 17 T cell receptor beta chains from the same sample are listed, as sequenced in a study of glioma-infiltrating T cells after dendritic cell vaccination. This table comes from immunoSEQ multiplex PCR, and its TCRdb copy is limited to in-frame clones, with some not included. The table lists fewer than 85,000 clones, 70% to 90% of them singletons. The sequencing here drew on blood, taken before dendritic cell vaccination. The receptors here all came from a human donor with glioblastoma.

This clone is a singleton in its sample. The chain joins TRBV7-2 to TRBJ2-1, with 10 bases identical to TRBD2. The J segment lost 5 bases and the V segment lost 3 bases, leaving 7 bases of the junction unmatched. Germline CDR1 is SGHTA and CDR2 is FQGNSA. This CDR3 is 16 amino acids long. The CDR3 coding sequence is TGTGCCAGCAGCTTGCTGACCGGGACTAGCGACAATGAGCAGTTCTTC. Protein: CASSLLTGTSDNEQFF. Combining the CDR3 with reference TRBV7-2 and TRBJ2-1 gives the whole variable domain GAGVSQSPSNKVTEKGKDVELRCDPISGHTALYWYRQSLGQGLEFLIYFQGNSAPDKSGLPSDRFSAERTGGSVSTLTIQRTQQEDSAVYLCASSLLTGTSDNEQFFGPGTRLTVL.

This clone showed up just a few times. This chain connects TRBV27 to TRBJ1-5, with a weak D call TRBD1 (5 bases). The V end lost 2 bases, the J end lost 5 bases, and 7 bases lay between the germline ends. Per the germline V gene, CDR1 is MNHEY and CDR2 is SMNVEV (reference sequence). The CDR3 loop spans 13 amino acids. As DNA, the CDR3 is TGTGCCAGCAGTTTAAGGGGTCATCAGCCCCAGCATTTT. Its translation: CASSLRGHQPQHF.

The rearrangement links TRBV5-1 to TRBJ1-1, with TRBD1 identical over 8 bases. Germline CDR1 and CDR2: SGHRS and YFSETQ. This CDR3 has 17 amino acids. V dropped 3 bases and J dropped 1; count of bases not matched to a gene: 11. CDR3 sequence: CASSSQTGGGTNTEAFF. The CDR3 DNA reads TGCGCCAGCAGCTCGCAAACAGGGGGGGGGACGAACACTGAAGCTTTCTTT.

V gene TRBV30 combines with J gene TRBJ1-4, with TRBD1 identical over 8 bases. This CDR3 spans 14 amino acids. V dropped 7 bases and J dropped 8; count of bases not matched to a gene: 12. Germline V lookup: CDR1 GTSNPN, CDR2 SVGIG (reference sequence). CDR3 protein: CAYLDRAKEEKLFF. The CDR3 nucleotides are TGTGCCTATCTGGACAGGGCAAAAGAAGAAAAACTGTTTTTT.

The V call is TRBV28, the J call TRBJ1-1; D remains unclear. V was cut by 5 bases and J by 3 bases, with 19 bases left in between. The CDR3 is made up of 16 amino acids. CDR1 and CDR2 (germline): MDHEN, SYDVKM. The CDR3 region is CASSANPPIGDTEAFF. Here the CDR3 DNA reads TGTGCCAGCAGTGCCAACCCCCCAATTGGAGACACTGAAGCTTTCTTT.

The chain recombines TRBV18 with TRBJ2-7; possibly TRBD2 for D (5 bases). The CDR3 is made up of 13 amino acids. Trimming stripped 5 bases from V and 4 bases from J, with 12 bases between. In germline, CDR1 is KGHSH, CDR2 LQKENI. The CDR3 protein is CASSTSPGYEQYF. The CDR3 coding sequence is TGTGCCAGCTCAACATCTCCGGGGTACGAGCAGTACTTC.

This clone was recorded a few times. The gene calls are TRBV19 and TRBJ1-6; 7 bases fit TRBD1. Germline assignment: CDR1 LNHDA and CDR2 SQIVND (reference sequence). CDR3 length: 13 residues. Trimming at V came to 4 bases and at J to 16 bases, leaving 10 bases not matched to a gene. CDR3 nucleotide sequence: TGTGCCAGTAGTAGCGACCAGGGGGTACCTCTCCACTTT. Protein: CASSSDQGVPLHF.

The chain is built from TRBV9 and TRBJ2-7; D is possibly TRBD1 (7 bases). The CDR3 is 14 residues long. Per germline, CDR1 SGDLS and CDR2 YYNGEE. Trimming removed 4 bases from V and 2 bases from J, with 13 bases in between. CDR3 coding DNA: TGTGCCAGCAGCCCGACAGGGAGGCCCTACGAGCAGTACTTC. Protein: CASSPTGRPYEQYF.

The J gene is TRBJ2-3, the V gene TRBV6-4; TRBD2 matches at 11 bases. The CDR3 is 18 amino acids. Germline CDR1 is MRHNA and CDR2 is SNTAGT. J lost 4 bases, V lost 0 bases, and 9 bases had no gene match. Here the CDR3 DNA reads TGTGCCAGCAGTGACTCCCCCTCGACTAGCGGGGCTGCAGATACGCAGTATTTT. Encoded protein: CASSDSPSTSGAADTQYF.

The J gene is TRBJ1-5, the V gene TRBV6-1; no clear D. Trimming shortened V by 4 bases and J by 0 bases, and 16 bases separated the two germline ends. The CDR3 consists of 17 residues. The germline V gene encodes CDR1 MNHNS and CDR2 SASEGT. The CDR3 is CASSGGVGTFSNQPQHF. DNA of the CDR3: TGTGCCAGCAGTGGTGGAGTCGGAACGTTTAGCAATCAGCCCCAGCATTTT.

The chain recombines TRBV5-1 with TRBJ2-7, with a possible D match to TRBD1 (6 bases). This CDR3 contains 15 residues. The V and J ends lost 1 base and 4 bases respectively, with 15 bases between them. In germline, CDR1 is SGHRS, CDR2 YFSETQ. The CDR3 DNA is TGCGCCAGCAGCTTGTCTTGGGGGCCCCCTTACGAGCAGTACTTC. It is translated as CASSLSWGPPYEQYF. Complete variable domain (other parts from reference TRBV5-1 and TRBJ2-7): KAGVTQTPRYLIKTRGQQVTLSCSPISGHRSVSWYQQTPGQGLQFLFEYFSETQRNKGNFPGRFSGRQFSNSRSEMNVSTLELGDSALYLCASSLSWGPPYEQYFGPGTRLTVT.

The chain carries TRBV5-1 and TRBJ2-7; 10 bases are a match to TRBD1. After removal of 0 bases from V and 6 bases from J, the junction contained 6 bases not matched to a gene. The CDR3 contains 15 residues. Looked up from germline, CDR1 is SGHRS and CDR2 is YFSETQ. The CDR3 DNA follows: TGCGCCAGCAGCTTGGAGTACCGGGACAGGGGCGAGCAGTACTTC. This codes for CASSLEYRDRGEQYF.

CDR3 amino acids: CASRSLEQYF. DNA for the CDR3: TGTGCCAGCAGGTCTCTCGAGCAGTACTTC. The chain links TRBV6-4 to TRBJ2-7; D unresolved. The CDR3 spans 10 residues. Germline V lookup: CDR1 MRHNA, CDR2 SNTAGT. V was pared by 6 bases and J by 6 bases, with 6 bases between.

This clone was recorded once. The V gene is TRBV15, the J gene TRBJ2-7, with D uncertain. Germline assignment: CDR1 LNHNV and CDR2 YYDKDF (reference sequence). This CDR3 spans 12 amino acids. Trimming cost V 8 bases and J 3 bases, with 11 bases left between them. CDR3 loop: CATGDFYYEQYF. In nucleotides, the CDR3 is TGTGCCACCGGAGACTTTTACTACGAGCAGTACTTC.

The rearrangement uses TRBV6-1 and TRBJ2-1, with 8 bases matching TRBD2. Per germline, CDR1 MNHNS and CDR2 SASEGT. J lost 2 bases, V lost 1 base, and 1 base had no gene match. The CDR3 consists of 15 residues. For the CDR3, the DNA is TGTGCCAGCAGTGAAGGACTAGCGACCTACAATGAGCAGTTCTTC. Translation: CASSEGLATYNEQFF.

Remarks on this clone: Within the sample, other DNA sequences also encode this same CDR3. The chain carries TRBV2 and TRBJ1-5; perhaps TRBD1 as D (6 bases). Looked up from germline, CDR1 is SNHLY and CDR2 is FYNNEI. V was trimmed by 6 bases and J by 7 bases, leaving 13 bases between them. The CDR3 extends over 13 amino acids. This CDR3 reads CASRAGAGQPQHF. In DNA form, the CDR3 reads TGTGCCAGCAGGGCGGGGGCTGGGCAGCCCCAGCATTTT. The variable domain in full, completed from reference TRBV2 and TRBJ1-5, reads EPEVTQTPSHQVTQMGQEVILRCVPISNHLYFYWYRQILGQKVEFLVSFYNNEISEKSEIFDDQFSVERPDGSNFTLKIRSTKLEDSAMYFCASRAGAGQPQHFGDGTRLSIL.

The V call is TRBV6-1, the J call TRBJ1-5; D remains ambiguous. Germline V CDR1 and CDR2: MNHNS, SASEGT. The CDR3 has 12 residues. V lost 6 bases and J 6 bases, leaving 9 bases between the germline ends. The CDR3 DNA follows: TGTGCCAGCAGGCCTAACAGTCAGCCCCAGCATTTT. The encoded protein is CASRPNSQPQHF.